The subject of this entry is one T cell receptor beta chain. The antigen remains undetermined. These data belong to a study of CD4 T cells in relation to SARS-CoV-2 and coronaviruses. Study in general: TCR beta CDR3s were sequenced after approximately ten-day antigen culture of PBMCs.

Assay: immunoSEQ multiplex PCR; the TCRdb copy retains only in-frame clones and omits some. The top ten hold roughly 25% of the sample, which has some 27,000 clones, about 70% seen once. Study-wide results and limits: No donor gave both pre-pandemic and post-infection samples. This crossreactivity analysis covered spike protein alone, no other viral proteins.

Before the COVID-19 pandemic, during about 2011-2019, CD4+ T cells were taken from unexposed donors. CD4+ T cells were isolated from the cells after around 11 days of culture. J was trimmed by 0 bases and V by 3 bases; bases with no gene match: 7. Germline V gives CDR1 KGHSH, CDR2 LQKENI. This CDR3 comprises 17 residues. Sample: CD4+ T cells from PBMCs, cultured in vitro. The J gene is TRBJ2-1, the V gene TRBV18; 8 bases are shared with TRBD1. This clonotype was obtained from a human donor in good health. CDR3: CASSPTTGAGSYNEQFF. The CDR3 DNA reads as TGTGCCAGCTCACCCACGACAGGGGCCGGCTCCTACAATGAGCAGTTCTTC. The variable domain in full, completed from reference TRBV18 and TRBJ2-1, reads NAGVMQNPRHLVRRRGQEARLRCSPMKGHSHVYWYRQLPEEGLKFMVYLQKENIIDESGMPKERFSAEFPKEGPSILRIQQVVRGDSAAYFCASSPTTGAGSYNEQFFGPGTRLTVL.